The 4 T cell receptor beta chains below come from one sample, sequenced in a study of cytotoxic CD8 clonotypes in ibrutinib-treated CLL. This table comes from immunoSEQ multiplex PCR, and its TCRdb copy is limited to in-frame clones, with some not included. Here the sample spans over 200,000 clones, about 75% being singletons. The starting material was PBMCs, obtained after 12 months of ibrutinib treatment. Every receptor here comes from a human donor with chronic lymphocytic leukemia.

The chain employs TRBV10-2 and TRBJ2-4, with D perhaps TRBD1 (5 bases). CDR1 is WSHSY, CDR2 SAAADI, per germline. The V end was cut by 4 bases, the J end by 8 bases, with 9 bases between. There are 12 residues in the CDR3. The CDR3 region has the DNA TGCGCCAGCAGTGGGGGCAGGGACATTCAGTACTTC. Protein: CASSGGRDIQYF.

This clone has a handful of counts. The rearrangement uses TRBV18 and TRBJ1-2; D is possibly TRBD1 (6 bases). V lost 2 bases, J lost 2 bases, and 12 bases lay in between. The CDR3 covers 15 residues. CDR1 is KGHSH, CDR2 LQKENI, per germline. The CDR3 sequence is CASSPGQGLNYGYTF. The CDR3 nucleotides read TGTGCCAGCTCACCAGGGCAGGGGCTCAACTATGGCTACACCTTC.

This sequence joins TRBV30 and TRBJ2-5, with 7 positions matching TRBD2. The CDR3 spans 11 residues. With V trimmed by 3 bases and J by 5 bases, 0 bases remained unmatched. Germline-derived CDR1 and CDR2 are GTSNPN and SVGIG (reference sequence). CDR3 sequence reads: CAWSGRETQYF. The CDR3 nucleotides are TGTGCCTGGAGCGGGAGGGAGACCCAGTACTTC.

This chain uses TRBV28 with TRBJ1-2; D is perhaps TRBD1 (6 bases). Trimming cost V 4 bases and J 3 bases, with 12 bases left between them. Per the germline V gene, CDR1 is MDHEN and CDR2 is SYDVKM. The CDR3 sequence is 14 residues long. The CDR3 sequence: CASSWGGQDYGYTF. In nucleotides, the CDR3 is TGTGCCAGCAGTTGGGGGGGGCAAGACTATGGCTACACCTTC.